This TCR beta chain was observed in a study of shared clonotypes between healthy human individuals. Whole-study findings and limits: Sorted-subset sequencing was shown by rarefaction to be incomplete despite large depth.

Libraries were prepared by immunoSEQ multiplex PCR; TCRdb keeps only in-frame clonotypes and omits some of them. This sample carries 1,100,000 or so clones, around three quarters of them seen once, and the ten largest clones take 0.5% to 0.6%. The donors, all of them Caucasian adults, lived in Nashville, Tennessee. A CD45RA-negative memory subset and a CD45RA+ naive subset were separated from the CD4+ cells. Worth noting for this clone: What it binds is unknown.

This CDR3 is 17 amino acids long. Trimming took off 0 bases at V and 1 base at J, with 12 bases between the two ends. CDR1 is SSHAT and CDR2 is FNYEAQ in the germline V gene (reference sequence). The TCR comes from a man aged 18 to 29 in good health. Some clones in this sample may be carry-over from other donors' samples. Specimen: memory CD4+ T cells from PBMCs. Subset given: CD45RA-negative fraction. The chain has TRBV7-7 and TRBJ2-2; D possibly corresponds to TRBD2 (6 bases). The CDR3 is CASSLAPAEGNTGELFF. The DNA of the CDR3 is TGTGCCAGCAGCTTAGCCCCGGCGGAGGGGAACACCGGGGAGCTGTTTTTT.